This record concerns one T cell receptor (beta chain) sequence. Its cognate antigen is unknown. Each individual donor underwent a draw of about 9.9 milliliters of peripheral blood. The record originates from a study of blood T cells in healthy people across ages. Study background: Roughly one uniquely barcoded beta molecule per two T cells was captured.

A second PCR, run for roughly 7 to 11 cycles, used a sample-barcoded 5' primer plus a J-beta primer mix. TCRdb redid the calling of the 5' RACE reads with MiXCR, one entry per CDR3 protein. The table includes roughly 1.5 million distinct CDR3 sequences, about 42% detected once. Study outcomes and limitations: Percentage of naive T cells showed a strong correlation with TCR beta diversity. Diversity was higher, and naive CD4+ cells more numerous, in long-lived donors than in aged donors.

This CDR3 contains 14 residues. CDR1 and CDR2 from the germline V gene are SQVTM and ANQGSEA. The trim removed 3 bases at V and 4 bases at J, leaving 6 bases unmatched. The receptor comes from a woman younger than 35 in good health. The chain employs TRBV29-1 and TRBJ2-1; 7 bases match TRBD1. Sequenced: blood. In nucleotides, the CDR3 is TGCAGCGTTGATACCGGGACAGTATACAATGAGCAGTTCTTC. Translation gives CSVDTGTVYNEQFF.